Each of the 3 T cell receptor beta chains below was sequenced from the same sample in a study of beta chain features in type 1 diabetes (dated by TCRdb to 2016 to 2019). The method was the immunoSEQ multiplex PCR assay. The entire isolated RNA was reverse transcribed using the High Capacity cDNA Reverse Transcription Kit, and thus expressed TCRB transcripts were sequenced. TCRdb limited this immuneACCESS table to in-frame rearrangements with V and J called. A share of clones is missing; checked studies link under half to unresolved V genes, and the rest is unexplained. In this sample the table shows approximately 300,000 clones, approximately 11% of which occur a single time. Under 0.02% of the sample is held by the ten biggest clonotypes. The sequenced sample was naive CD4+ T cells from blood. The cell subset or site label of this sample denotes: true naive CD4+ T cells. The receptors shown here come from a woman in her thirties in good health.

The genes are TRBV15 and TRBJ2-5; 7 nucleotides align to TRBD1. In germline, CDR1 is LNHNV, CDR2 YYDKDF (reference sequence). The CDR3 runs to 15 residues. Unmatched junction bases numbered 7, after V lost 1 base and J lost 5 bases. The CDR3 DNA sequence: TGTGCCACCAGCAGAGCTGGACAGGTTAGGGAGACCCAGTACTTC. Its translation: CATSRAGQVRETQYF.

The chain uses TRBV2 and TRBJ2-5; D not resolved. The CDR3 contains 12 residues. The V end lost 4 bases, the J end lost 5 bases, and 8 bases lay between the germline ends. Germline V gene lookup returns CDR1 SNHLY and CDR2 FYNNEI. CDR3 nucleotides: TGTGCCAGCAGTGGGAGCGAGGAGACCCAGTACTTC. Its protein product is CASSGSEETQYF.

The chain recombines TRBV7-9 with TRBJ2-7; the D gene is possibly TRBD1 (5 bases). The CDR3 is 14 residues long. Trimming took off 2 bases at V and 2 bases at J, with 10 bases between the two ends. In germline, CDR1 is SEHNR, CDR2 FQNEAQ (reference sequence). DNA for the CDR3: TGTGCCAGCAGCTTACAGTCAGGGCCCTACGAGCAGTACTTC. This gives the protein CASSLQSGPYEQYF.